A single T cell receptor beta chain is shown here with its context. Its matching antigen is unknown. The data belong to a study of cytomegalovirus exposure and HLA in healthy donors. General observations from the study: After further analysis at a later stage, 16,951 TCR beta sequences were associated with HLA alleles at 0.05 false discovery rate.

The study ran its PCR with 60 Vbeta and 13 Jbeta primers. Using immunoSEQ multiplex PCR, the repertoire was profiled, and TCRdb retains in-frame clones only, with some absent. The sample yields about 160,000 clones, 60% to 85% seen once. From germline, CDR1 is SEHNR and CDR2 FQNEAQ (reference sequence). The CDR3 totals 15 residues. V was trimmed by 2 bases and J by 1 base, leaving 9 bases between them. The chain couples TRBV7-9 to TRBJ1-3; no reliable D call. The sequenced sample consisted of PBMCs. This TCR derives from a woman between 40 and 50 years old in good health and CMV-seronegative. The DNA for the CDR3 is TGTGCCAGCAGCTTACTTGCGGGGTCTGGAAACACCATATATTTT. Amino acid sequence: CASSLLAGSGNTIYF.